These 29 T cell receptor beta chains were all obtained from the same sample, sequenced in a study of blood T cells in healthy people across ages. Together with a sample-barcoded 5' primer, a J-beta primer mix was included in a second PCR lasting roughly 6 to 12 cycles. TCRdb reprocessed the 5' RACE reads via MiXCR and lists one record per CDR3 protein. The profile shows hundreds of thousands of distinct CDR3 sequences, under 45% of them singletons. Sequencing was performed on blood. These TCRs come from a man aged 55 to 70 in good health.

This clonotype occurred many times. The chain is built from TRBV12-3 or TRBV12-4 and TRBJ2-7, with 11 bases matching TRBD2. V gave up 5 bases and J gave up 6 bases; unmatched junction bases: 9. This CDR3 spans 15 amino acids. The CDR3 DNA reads TGTGCCAGCAGTATCCGACTAGCGGGGTTAGCCGAGCAGTACTTC. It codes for CASSIRLAGLAEQYF.

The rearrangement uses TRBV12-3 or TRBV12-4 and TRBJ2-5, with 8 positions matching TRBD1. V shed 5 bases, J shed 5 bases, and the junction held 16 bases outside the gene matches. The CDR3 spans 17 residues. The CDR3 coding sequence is TGTGCCAGCAGTCTTATCTGGACAGGGAGGATTGGCGAGACCCAGTACTTC. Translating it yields CASSLIWTGRIGETQYF.

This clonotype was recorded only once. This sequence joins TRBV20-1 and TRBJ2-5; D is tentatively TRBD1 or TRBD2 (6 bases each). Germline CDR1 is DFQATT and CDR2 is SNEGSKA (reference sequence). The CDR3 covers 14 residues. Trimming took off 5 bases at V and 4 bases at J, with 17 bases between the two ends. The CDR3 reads CSARSGAGGETQYF. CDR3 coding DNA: TGCAGTGCTCGCTCGGGGGCCGGTGGAGAGACCCAGTACTTC.

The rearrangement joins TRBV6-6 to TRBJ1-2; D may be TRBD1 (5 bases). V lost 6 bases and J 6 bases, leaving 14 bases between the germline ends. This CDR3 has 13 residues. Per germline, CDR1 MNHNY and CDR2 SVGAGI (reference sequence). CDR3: CASSTGHLDGYTF. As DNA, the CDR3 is TGTGCCAGCAGCACAGGCCATTTGGATGGCTACACCTTC.

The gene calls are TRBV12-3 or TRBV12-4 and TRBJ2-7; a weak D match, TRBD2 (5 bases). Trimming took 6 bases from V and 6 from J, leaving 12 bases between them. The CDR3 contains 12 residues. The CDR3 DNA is TGTGCCAGCAGCCCCGGGATAGGCGAGCAGTACTTC. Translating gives CASSPGIGEQYF.

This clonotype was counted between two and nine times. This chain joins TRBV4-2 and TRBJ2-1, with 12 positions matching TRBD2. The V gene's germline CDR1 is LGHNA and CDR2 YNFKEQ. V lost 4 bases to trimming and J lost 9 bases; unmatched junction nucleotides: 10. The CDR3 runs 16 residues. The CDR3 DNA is TGTGCCAGCAGCCCGGAGCTAGCGGGGGGGCATAGTGAGCAGTTCTTC. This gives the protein CASSPELAGGHSEQFF.

The DNA of the CDR3 is TGCGCCAGCAGTCTGATGGCTAGCGGAGGGGGAGAGCAGTACTTC. Translated, it gives CASSLMASGGGEQYF. The chain carries TRBV5-1 and TRBJ2-5; a possible D gene is TRBD2 (7 bases). The CDR3 runs to 15 residues. The germline V and J ends were trimmed by 5 bases and 11 bases, with 25 bases remaining between them. Per germline, CDR1 SGHRS and CDR2 YFSETQ.

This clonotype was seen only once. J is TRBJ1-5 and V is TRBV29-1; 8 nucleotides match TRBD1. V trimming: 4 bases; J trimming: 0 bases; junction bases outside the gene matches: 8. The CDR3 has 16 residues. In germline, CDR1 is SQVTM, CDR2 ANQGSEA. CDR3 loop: CSVVLQGDYSNQPQHF. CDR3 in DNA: TGCAGCGTTGTACTACAGGGGGACTATAGCAATCAGCCCCAGCATTTT.

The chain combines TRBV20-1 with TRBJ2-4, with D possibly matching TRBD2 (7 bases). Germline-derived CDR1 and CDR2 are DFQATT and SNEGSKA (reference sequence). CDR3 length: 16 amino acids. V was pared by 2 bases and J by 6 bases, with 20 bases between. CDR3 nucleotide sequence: TGCAGTGCTAGAAAGGGGGGGCGGGGACTTTCAAACATTCAGTACTTC. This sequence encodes CSARKGGRGLSNIQYF.

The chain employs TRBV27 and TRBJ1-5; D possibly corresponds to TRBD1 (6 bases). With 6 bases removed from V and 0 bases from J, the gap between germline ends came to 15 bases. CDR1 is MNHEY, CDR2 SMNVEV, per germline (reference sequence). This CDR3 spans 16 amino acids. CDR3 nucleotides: TGTGCCAGCAGGATATCCGGGACACTTAGCAATCAGCCCCAGCATTTT. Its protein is CASRISGTLSNQPQHF.

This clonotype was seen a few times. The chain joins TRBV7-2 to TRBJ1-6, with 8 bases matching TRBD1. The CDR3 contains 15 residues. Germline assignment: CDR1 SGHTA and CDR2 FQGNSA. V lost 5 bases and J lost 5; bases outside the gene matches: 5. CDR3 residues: CASSRRTGNNSPLHF. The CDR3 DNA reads TGTGCCAGCAGCCGAAGGACAGGGAATAATTCACCCCTCCACTTT.

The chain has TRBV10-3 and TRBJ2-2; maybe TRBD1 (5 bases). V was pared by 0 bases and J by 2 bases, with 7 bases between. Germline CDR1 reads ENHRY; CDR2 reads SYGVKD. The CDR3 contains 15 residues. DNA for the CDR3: TGTGCCATCAGTGAGTCGGGGCCAAACACCGGGGAGCTGTTTTTT. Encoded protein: CAISESGPNTGELFF.

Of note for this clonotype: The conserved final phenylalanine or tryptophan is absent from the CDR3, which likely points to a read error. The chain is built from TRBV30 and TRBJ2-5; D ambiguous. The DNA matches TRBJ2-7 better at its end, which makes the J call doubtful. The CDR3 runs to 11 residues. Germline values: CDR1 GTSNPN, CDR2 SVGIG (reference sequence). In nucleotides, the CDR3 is TGTGCCTGCCCCAGGTGGGTCGAGCAGTACTTA. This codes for CACPRWVEQYL.

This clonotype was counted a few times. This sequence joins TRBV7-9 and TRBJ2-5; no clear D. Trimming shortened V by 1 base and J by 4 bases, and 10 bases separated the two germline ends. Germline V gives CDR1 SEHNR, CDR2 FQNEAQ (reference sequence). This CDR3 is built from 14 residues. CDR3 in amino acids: CASSLVAPGETQYF. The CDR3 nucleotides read TGTGCCAGCAGCTTAGTCGCCCCCGGAGAGACCCAGTACTTC. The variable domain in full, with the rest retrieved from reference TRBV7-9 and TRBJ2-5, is DTGVSQNPRHKITKRGQNVTFRCDPISEHNRLYWYRQTLGQGPEFLTYFQNEAQLEKSRLLSDRFSAERPKGSFSTLEIQRTEQGDSAMYLCASSLVAPGETQYFGPGTRLLVL.

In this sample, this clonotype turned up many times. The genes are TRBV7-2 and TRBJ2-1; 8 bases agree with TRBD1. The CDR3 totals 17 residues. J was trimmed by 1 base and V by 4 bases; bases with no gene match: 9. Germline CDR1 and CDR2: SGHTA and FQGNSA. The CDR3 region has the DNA TGTGCCAGCAGCTCTATCGGACAGGGAGCGTCCTACAATGAGCAGTTCTTC. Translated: CASSSIGQGASYNEQFF.

The CDR3 nucleotides read TGCAGTGCTAGAGATCAAGGGAGACCGACAGATACGCAGTATTTT. Encoded protein: CSARDQGRPTDTQYF. The chain has TRBV20-1 and TRBJ2-3, with D maybe TRBD2 (5 bases). The germline V gene encodes CDR1 DFQATT and CDR2 SNEGSKA (reference sequence). This CDR3 spans 15 amino acids. The germline V and J ends were trimmed by 0 bases and 3 bases, with 13 bases remaining between them.

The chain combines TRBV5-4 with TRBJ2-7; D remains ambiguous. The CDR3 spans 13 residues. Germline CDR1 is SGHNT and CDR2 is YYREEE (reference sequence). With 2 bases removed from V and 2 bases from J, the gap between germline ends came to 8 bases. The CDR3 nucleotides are TGTGCCAGCAGCTTTTTCGAGACCTACGAGCAGTACTTC. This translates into CASSFFETYEQYF.

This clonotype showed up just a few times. The CDR3 bases are TGCGCCAGCAGCCAGGACTACGCAGGCCACAAGGATACGCAGTATTTT. It encodes CASSQDYAGHKDTQYF. V and J are TRBV4-3 and TRBJ2-3, with TRBD2 as a possible D gene (6 bases). Trimming removed 3 bases at V and 6 bases at J, with 19 bases between. The CDR3 runs to 16 residues. Germline V gene sequence: CDR1 LGHNA, CDR2 YSLEER.

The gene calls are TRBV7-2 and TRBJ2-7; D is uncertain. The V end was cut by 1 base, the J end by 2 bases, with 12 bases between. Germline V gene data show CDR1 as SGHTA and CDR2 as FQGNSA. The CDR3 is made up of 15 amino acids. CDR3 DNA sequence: TGTGCCAGCAGCTTAGTTGAAGGCCGAACCTACGAGCAGTACTTC. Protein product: CASSLVEGRTYEQYF.

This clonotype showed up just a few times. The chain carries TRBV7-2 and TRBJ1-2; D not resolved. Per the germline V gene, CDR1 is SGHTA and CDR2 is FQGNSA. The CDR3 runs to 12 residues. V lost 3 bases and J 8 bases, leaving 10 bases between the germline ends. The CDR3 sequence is CASSLEAGGYTF. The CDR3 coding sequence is TGTGCCAGCAGCTTGGAAGCCGGAGGCTACACCTTC.

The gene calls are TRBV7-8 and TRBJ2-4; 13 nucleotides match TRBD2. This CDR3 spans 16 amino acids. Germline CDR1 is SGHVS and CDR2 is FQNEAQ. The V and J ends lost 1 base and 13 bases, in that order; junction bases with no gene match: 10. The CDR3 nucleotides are TGTGCCAGCAGCTTAGGGGGGACTAGCGGGACTTTGGAGCAGTACTTC. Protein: CASSLGGTSGTLEQYF.

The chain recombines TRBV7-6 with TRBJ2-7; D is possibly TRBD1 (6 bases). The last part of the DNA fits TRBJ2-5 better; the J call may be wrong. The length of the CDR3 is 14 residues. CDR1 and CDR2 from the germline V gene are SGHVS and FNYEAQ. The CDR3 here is CASSYTGNGETQYF. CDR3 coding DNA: TGTGCCAGCAGCTACACAGGGAATGGGGAGACCCAGTACTTC.

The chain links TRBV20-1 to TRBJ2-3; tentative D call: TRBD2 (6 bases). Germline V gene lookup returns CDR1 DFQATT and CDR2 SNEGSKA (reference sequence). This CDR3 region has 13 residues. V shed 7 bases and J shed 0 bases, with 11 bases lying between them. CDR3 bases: TGCAGTGAGGAGCGGGCAAGCACAGATACGCAGTATTTT. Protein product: CSEERASTDTQYF.

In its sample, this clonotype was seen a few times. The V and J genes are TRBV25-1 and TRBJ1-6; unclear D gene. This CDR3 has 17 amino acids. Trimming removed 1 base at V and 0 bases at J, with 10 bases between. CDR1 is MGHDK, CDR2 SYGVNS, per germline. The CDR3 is CASSESSRSSYNSPLHF. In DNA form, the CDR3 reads TGTGCCAGCAGTGAATCTTCCCGGAGCTCCTATAATTCACCCCTCCACTTT.

The CDR3 nucleotides read TGTGCCAGCATCCCCGGGACAGGGGGCAATCAGCCCCAGCATTTT. Its translation is CASIPGTGGNQPQHF. The chain combines TRBV6-1 with TRBJ1-5, with 10 positions matching TRBD1. Losses at the gene ends were 7 bases for V and 2 bases for J; bases not matched to a gene: 5. CDR1 and CDR2 from the germline V gene are MNHNS and SASEGT. CDR3 length: 15 residues.

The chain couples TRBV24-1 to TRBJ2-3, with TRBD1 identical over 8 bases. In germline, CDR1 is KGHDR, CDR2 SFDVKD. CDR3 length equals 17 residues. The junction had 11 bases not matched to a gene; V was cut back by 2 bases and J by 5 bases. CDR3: CATSDSLGRGHIDTQYF. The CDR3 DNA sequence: TGTGCCACCAGTGATTCGTTAGGCAGGGGGCACATAGATACGCAGTATTTT.

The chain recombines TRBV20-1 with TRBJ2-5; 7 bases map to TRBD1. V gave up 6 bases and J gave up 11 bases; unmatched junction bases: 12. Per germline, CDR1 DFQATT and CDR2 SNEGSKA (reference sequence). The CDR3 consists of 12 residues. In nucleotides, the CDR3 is TGCAGTGCCACATCGGGACAGTCGGAGCAGTACTTC. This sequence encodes CSATSGQSEQYF.

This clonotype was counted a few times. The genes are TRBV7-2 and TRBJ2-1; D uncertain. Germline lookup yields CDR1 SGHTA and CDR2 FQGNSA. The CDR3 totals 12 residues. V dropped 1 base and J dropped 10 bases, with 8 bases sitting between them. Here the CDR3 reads CASSLEGREQFF. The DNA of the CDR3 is TGTGCCAGCAGCTTAGAAGGAAGGGAGCAGTTCTTC.

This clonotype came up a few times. CDR3: CSVDSAGGHLPNEQFF. Written as DNA, the CDR3 is TGCAGCGTTGATTCAGCGGGGGGGCATTTACCCAATGAGCAGTTCTTC. The rearrangement links TRBV29-1 to TRBJ2-1, with 10 bases matching TRBD2. The CDR3 spans 16 residues. Trimming cost V 3 bases and J 6 bases; bases outside gene matches: 11. Germline V gives CDR1 SQVTM, CDR2 ANQGSEA.